The 4 T cell receptor beta chains in this list originate from one sample, sequenced in a study of blood T cell repertoires in COVID-19. Clones were sequenced by immunoSEQ multiplex PCR, and TCRdb holds only the in-frame ones, with some missing. The table lists 150,000 to 200,000 clones, approximately 86% of them singletons. Input material: peripheral blood. These receptors came from a man aged 55 to 70 with acute or convalescent COVID-19.

The J gene is TRBJ2-2, the V gene TRBV2; 8 bases line up with TRBD1. Germline V CDR1 and CDR2: SNHLY, FYNNEI. Trimming removed 4 bases from V and 8 bases from J; junction bases left unmatched: 15. The CDR3 runs 17 residues. CDR3 protein: CASSVEQGGDLSGELFF. CDR3 DNA: TGTGCCAGCAGTGTAGAACAGGGGGGAGACCTTTCGGGGGAGCTGTTTTTT.

V gene TRBV15 combines with J gene TRBJ1-2, with 8 nucleotides matching TRBD1. Trimming took 4 bases from V and 6 from J; bases not matched to a gene: 13. The CDR3 consists of 16 residues. Germline loops: CDR1 LNHNV, CDR2 YYDKDF (reference sequence). The DNA of the CDR3 is TGTGCCACCAGCACAGAATACGGACAGGGACGGAATGGCTACACCTTC. It encodes CATSTEYGQGRNGYTF.

The chain links TRBV28 to TRBJ1-1; weak D call: TRBD1 (5 bases). The CDR3 is 14 residues long. V lost 3 bases, J lost 5 bases, and 13 bases lay in between. Germline CDR1 and CDR2: MDHEN and SYDVKM. The CDR3 spells CASSLEGSVTEAFF. Written as DNA, the CDR3 is TGTGCCAGCAGTTTGGAGGGGAGCGTTACTGAAGCTTTCTTT.

This sequence joins TRBV29-1 and TRBJ1-1, with 9 bases that match TRBD1. The germline CDR1 and CDR2 sequences are SQVTM and ANQGSEA. V trimming: 0 bases; J trimming: 7 bases; junction bases outside the gene matches: 6. This CDR3 is 14 amino acids long. Here the CDR3 reads CSVEDGTGFGEAFF. The CDR3 DNA reads TGCAGCGTTGAAGACGGGACAGGGTTTGGTGAAGCTTTCTTT.